Listed below are T cell receptor beta chains from one sample, sequenced in a study of blood T cell repertoires in COVID-19. The method was immunoSEQ multiplex PCR; TCRdb's version includes in-frame clones alone and lacks a portion of them. Here the sample spans under 250,000 clones, 65% to 90% being singletons. The sample consisted of peripheral blood. These TCRs come from a man aged 50 to 60 with active or convalescent COVID-19. The CDR3 runs from the conserved cysteine through the conserved F or W. The D gene is left open where the match is weak. Not all rows give a size; the values are once, few, many and, for expanded clones, a class.

j_call cdr3_length clone_size d_call v_call cdr3_nt cdr3_aa
TRBJ1-1 12 - - TRBV29-1 TGCAGCGCCCGAGGAGGGTGGACTGAAGCTTTCTTT CSARGGWTEAFF
TRBJ1-2 18 - TRBD1 TRBV6-2/TRBV6-3 TGTGCCAGCAGTCCGGCCGGGACAGGGGGCCCAAGTAGCTATGGCTACACCTTC CASSPAGTGGPSSYGYTF
TRBJ2-1 14 - TRBD1 TRBV6-6 TGTGCCAGCAGCCGAGGGGACAGCCTTAATGGGCAGTTCTTC CASSRGDSLNGQFF
TRBJ2-1 14 - - TRBV4-3 TGCGCCAGCAGCCAAGATGGCTGGGGCGATGAGCAGTTCTTC CASSQDGWGDEQFF
TRBJ1-2 14 once - TRBV4-3 TGCGCCAGCAGCCAAGACAGGTCCATCTATGGCTACACCTTC CASSQDRSIYGYTF
TRBJ2-7 14 - TRBD1 TRBV5-6 TGTGCCAGCAGCTTGAACAGGGGTTACTACGAGCAGTACTTC CASSLNRGYYEQYF
TRBJ1-6 14 - TRBD1 TRBV5-1 TGCGCCAGCAGCCGCGGGACAGCAAATTCACCCCTCCACTTT CASSRGTANSPLHF
TRBJ2-3 14 - - TRBV5-1 TGCGCCAGCAGCTTGGCCTCTAGCACAGATACGCAGTATTTT CASSLASSTDTQYF
TRBJ1-3 16 - TRBD1 TRBV7-9 TGTGCCAGCAGCGCATCGGACAGGGGCTCTGGAAACACCATATATTTT CASSASDRGSGNTIYF
TRBJ2-7 14 once - TRBV19 TGTGCCAGTAGTATCTCGACAGGATCCTACGAGCAGTACTTC CASSISTGSYEQYF
TRBJ1-1 15 - TRBD1 TRBV6-5 TGTGCCAGCAGTTACAACGGACAGGTGAACACTGAAGCTTTCTTT CASSYNGQVNTEAFF
TRBJ1-2 14 - - TRBV11-1 TGTGCCAGCAGCCGGACAGCAGCTAACTATGGCTACACCTTC CASSRTAANYGYTF
TRBJ2-6 16 - TRBD1 TRBV5-8 TGTGCCAGCAGCCGACAGGGCTCCTCTGGGGCCAACGTCCTGACTTTC CASSRQGSSGANVLTF
TRBJ2-7 15 - TRBD1 TRBV4-1 TGCGCCAGCAGCCCGTCGGGACAGGGGGAATACGAGCAGTACTTC CASSPSGQGEYEQYF
TRBJ2-1 15 - - TRBV5-1 TGCGCCAGCAGCTTGGCCCCAGGGACCTACAATGAGCAGTTCTTC CASSLAPGTYNEQFF
TRBJ1-1 15 - TRBD1 TRBV4-3 TGCGCCAGCAGCCATAGGGACAGGGCGGCTCCTGAAGCTTTCTTT CASSHRDRAAPEAFF
TRBJ2-1 13 - - TRBV3-1/TRBV3-2 TGTGCCAGCAGCCAGGGAACTAGATCGGGTGCGCTCTTC CASSQGTRSGALF
TRBJ1-4 17 - TRBD1 TRBV7-9 TGTGCCAGCAGCGTTATGGGCTCGACAGGGCAATTTGAAAAACTGTTTTTT CASSVMGSTGQFEKLFF
TRBJ2-7 14 once - TRBV28 TGTGCCAGCGAAGGCAGGGGAAGCTTCTACGAGCAGTACTTC CASEGRGSFYEQYF
TRBJ2-2 15 once - TRBV5-4 TGTGCCAGCAGCAACTCCGGGACGAACACCGGGGAGCTGTTTTTT CASSNSGTNTGELFF
TRBJ2-3 14 - - TRBV29-1 TGCAGCGTTGGGAGGGACCTTAGCACAGATACGCAGTATTTT CSVGRDLSTDTQYF
TRBJ2-3 13 - TRBD1 TRBV7-2 TGTGCCAGCAGCTTAGACCGGACAGGGGCGAAGTATTTT CASSLDRTGAKYF
TRBJ1-2 14 - - TRBV4-1 TGCGCCAGCAGTGCTCTGGGGGCTCGCTATGGCTACACCTTC CASSALGARYGYTF
TRBJ2-5 15 - TRBD2 TRBV7-2 TGTGCCAGCAGCTTAGAGGGACTAGGAGTTGAGACCCAGTACTTC CASSLEGLGVETQYF
TRBJ1-2 14 - - TRBV6-5 TGTGCCAGCAGACCCGGGTCCCCTGGGGCTGGCTACACCTTC CASRPGSPGAGYTF
TRBJ1-2 14 few TRBD1 TRBV7-2 TGTGCCAGCAGCTTATGGGACAGCGGTTATGGCTACACCTTC CASSLWDSGYGYTF
TRBJ2-7 15 - - TRBV27 TGTGCCAGCAGTTTATGGGCAGGGCTCTCCTACGAGCAGTACTTC CASSLWAGLSYEQYF